The TCR beta chain described here comes from a study of blood T cells in healthy people across ages. Then a second PCR, running roughly 7 to 11 cycles, was carried out with a sample-barcoded 5' primer and a J-beta primer mix. TCRdb redid the calling of the 5' RACE reads with MiXCR, one entry per CDR3 protein. The profile covers about 970,000 distinct CDR3 sequences, with roughly 50% appearing a single time and around a fifth taken by the ten largest. This clonotype turned up a few times. After removal of 2 bases from V and 1 base from J, the junction contained 9 bases not matched to a gene. CDR3 length equals 17 residues. Germline V gene lookup returns CDR1 MNHEY and CDR2 SMNVEV (reference sequence).

The receptor's source is a woman aged 55-69 years in good health. The chain links TRBV27 to TRBJ2-5; TRBD1 agrees at 8 bases. The material sequenced was blood. CDR3 sequence reads: CASSLQWTGIVQETQYF. The CDR3, as DNA: TGTGCCAGCAGTTTACAGTGGACAGGGATTGTCCAAGAGACCCAGTACTTC.